Detailed here is one TCR beta chain. This clonotype occurred many times. Its antigen has not been determined. The sample holds no much larger clone one base away, and base qualities are not on file. Including cysteine and phenylalanine, the CDR3 has 14 amino acids. The retained sequence is limited to the CDR3, 42 bases, with the frame set at the first base. V lost 1 base and J lost 6 bases; the stretch between them is 13 bases long. Taken from the germline V gene (reference sequence), the CDR1 and CDR2 loops are GTSNPN and SVGIG. Library construction relied on RACE. The sample was run on a NextSeq 500. Library preparation attached unique molecular identifiers to individual cDNA molecules for quantitative, reproducible TCR counting. Each blood RNA sample was used to sequence both TCR alpha and TCR beta chains. Per the original workflow: The median number of TCRs per sample was over 95,000, ranging from about 20,000 to 690,600. The Decombinator software suite was used to annotate the V, J and CDR3 of the TCR reads. Every sample was subsampled to the same number of TCRs (28,000) for the PS versus PT1 abundance plots. Expanded TCRs were defined as absent before sensitization and observed at least eight times at the 2-week time point. TCRdb ran its own pipeline on the public reads, namely fastp trimming at Q25 and MiXCR clone calling, and kept in-frame beta chains. Each CDR3 protein gets just one entry, which takes the most common genes and DNA from the rows behind it. TCRdb's processing, not the study's, gives the V and J calls here. Here the sample has roughly 380,000 distinct CDR3 sequences; 5.1% occur a single time. Clones ranked in the top ten supply roughly 2.6% of the sample.

The data belong to a study of human T cells and chemical hapten exposure (dated by TCRdb to the early 2020s). Background on the whole study: For sensitization, 2% DPC in acetone was applied to a roughly 2 cm by roughly 2 cm area of upper inner arm skin. About 28 alopecia patients gave blood for TCR sequencing at one to four time points (pre-sensitization, 2, 6 and 24 weeks). Patient blood was sampled pre-sensitization (week 0) and at 2, 6 and about 24 weeks after DPC sensitization. Patients additionally received weekly therapeutic DPC doses to the scalp throughout the approximately 25-week study period. The patient cohort, mostly female, included alopecia areata with under or over 50% scalp involvement, alopecia totalis and alopecia universalis. Patch testing was done on the upper back using Finn chambers containing 0.01% DPC, and results were scored after 6 days according to International Contact Dermatitis Research Group standards. In alopecia patients, the study followed how the peripheral blood TCR repertoire changed in vivo over primary and secondary sensitization to diphenylcyclopropenone (DPC), a hapten. The libraries were sequenced as a pool, and the TCR yield per sample differed mostly because of small variations in library volumes within the pool.

According to the study, the label for this sample's time point signals: pre-sensitization, week 0. In light of the paper, this sample's treatment or condition label describes: therapeutic diphenylcyclopropenone sensitization with weekly scalp DPC. At each patch-test visit, blood was drawn before the patch test was applied. To be eligible, patients had to be aged 18 to 70, diagnosed with alopecia and judged suitable for DPC therapy, while pregnant patients were excluded. Total RNA was isolated from unfractionated whole blood collected in Tempus Blood RNA tubes. Overall study outcomes, separate from this receptor: A positive correlation was found between the number of PT1 expanded TCRs and patch test score, with significance reached at thresholds 8, 16 and 32 but not 4. Because all patients had alopecia, a presumed autoimmune disease, the immune response of the patients might differ from that of healthy individuals. Repeated subsampling changed both the strength of the expansion versus patch-test correlation and the threshold at which the correlation became significant. Expanded TCRs formed significantly more large CDR3 similarity clusters than pre-sensitization or healthy control sets, consistent with antigen-driven responses. No change with DPC sensitization was found in the number of TCRs above 1 in 1000 frequency, and no evidence of global repertoire structure alterations was found.

The specimen was whole blood, collected in connection with sensitization to the hapten diphenylcyclopropenone (DPC). This TCR came from a woman between 50 and 59 years old with alopecia areata. Some clones in this sample may be carry-over from other donors' samples. The chain uses TRBV30 and TRBJ1-5, and TRBD1 may be the D gene, going by 6 matching bases. The nucleotide sequence is given as TGTGCCTGGAGTGGAAAACAGGGATCTCAGCCCCAGCATTTT. Its translation reads: CAWSGKQGSQPQHF.